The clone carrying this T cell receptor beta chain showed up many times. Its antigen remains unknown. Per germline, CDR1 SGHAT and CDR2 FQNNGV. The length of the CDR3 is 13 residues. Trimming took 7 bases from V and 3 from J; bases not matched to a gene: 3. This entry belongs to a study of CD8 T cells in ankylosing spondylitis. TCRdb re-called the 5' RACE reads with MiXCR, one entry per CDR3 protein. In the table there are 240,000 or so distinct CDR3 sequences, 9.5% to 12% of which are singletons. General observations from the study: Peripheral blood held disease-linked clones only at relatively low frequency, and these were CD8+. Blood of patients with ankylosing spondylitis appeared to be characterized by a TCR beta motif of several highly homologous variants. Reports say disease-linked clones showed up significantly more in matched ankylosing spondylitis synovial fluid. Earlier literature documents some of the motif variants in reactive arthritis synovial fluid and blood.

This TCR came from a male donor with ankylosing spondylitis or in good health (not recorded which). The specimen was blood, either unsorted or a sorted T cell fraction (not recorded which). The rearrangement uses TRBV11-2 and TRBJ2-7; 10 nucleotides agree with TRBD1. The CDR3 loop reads CASTGTGVYEQYF. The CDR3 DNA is TGTGCCAGCACCGGGACAGGGGTCTACGAGCAGTACTTC. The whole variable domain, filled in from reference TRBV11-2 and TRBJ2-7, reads EAGVAQSPRYKIIEKRQSVAFWCNPISGHATLYWYQQILGQGPKLLIQFQNNGVVDDSQLPKDRFSAERLKGVDSTLKIQPAKLEDSAVYLCASTGTGVYEQYFGPGTRLTVT.